These 17 T cell receptor beta chains originate from one sample sequenced in a study of blood T cell repertoires in COVID-19. Sequenced by immunoSEQ multiplex PCR; TCRdb stores in-frame clones only, minus some. The sample has 97,000 or so clones, about 80% seen once. Sequenced material: peripheral blood. Receptors originate from a man between 65 and 80 years old with acute or convalescent COVID-19.

The chain combines TRBV5-4 with TRBJ2-1, with TRBD1 identical over 8 bases. Germline V gene lookup returns CDR1 SGHNT and CDR2 YYREEE (reference sequence). This CDR3 region has 15 residues. V gave up 4 bases and J gave up 0 bases; unmatched junction bases: 3. CDR3 sequence reads: CASSPDRASYNEQFF. For the CDR3, the DNA is TGTGCCAGCAGCCCGGACAGGGCCTCCTACAATGAGCAGTTCTTC.

The chain links TRBV27 to TRBJ2-5; D not certain. V gave up 7 bases and J gave up 4 bases, with 13 bases separating them. From germline, CDR1 is MNHEY and CDR2 SMNVEV (reference sequence). This CDR3 contains 13 residues. The CDR3 sequence is CASNPRVGETQYF. CDR3 coding DNA: TGTGCCAGCAATCCCCGGGTAGGAGAGACCCAGTACTTC.

V and J are TRBV28 and TRBJ2-1; 8 nucleotides match TRBD1. The junction had 4 bases not matched to a gene; V was cut back by 6 bases and J by 0 bases. CDR1 is MDHEN, CDR2 SYDVKM, per germline. This CDR3 contains 15 residues. For the CDR3, the DNA is TGTGCCAGCAGGAACGACAGGGGCTCCTACAATGAGCAGTTCTTC. Protein sequence: CASRNDRGSYNEQFF.

This chain joins TRBV11-2 and TRBJ1-5, with D possibly matching TRBD1 (5 bases). CDR3 length equals 14 residues. The germline CDR1 and CDR2 sequences are SGHAT and FQNNGV. Trimming removed 4 bases at V and 4 bases at J, with 11 bases between. CDR3 DNA sequence: TGTGCCAGCAGCTGGGATCAGGGAAATCAGCCCCAGCATTTT. Encoded protein: CASSWDQGNQPQHF.

The CDR3 region is CSVEKQENTEAFF. The CDR3 DNA sequence: TGCAGCGTTGAAAAACAGGAGAACACTGAAGCTTTCTTT. V usage is TRBV29-1 and J usage is TRBJ1-1, with a weak D call TRBD1 (5 bases). V lost 2 bases, J lost 1 base, and 8 bases lay in between. The CDR3 has 13 amino acids. Germline V gene data show CDR1 as SQVTM and CDR2 as ANQGSEA.

This chain connects TRBV2 to TRBJ1-3; D remains ambiguous. The CDR3 is 13 amino acids. CDR1 and CDR2 from the germline V gene are SNHLY and FYNNEI. Trimming took off 5 bases at V and 0 bases at J, with 5 bases between the two ends. CDR3 in amino acids: CASSSFSGNTIYF. The CDR3 nucleotides are TGTGCCAGCAGTAGCTTCTCTGGAAACACCATATATTTT.

The V and J genes are TRBV6-2 or TRBV6-3 and TRBJ1-1; D may be TRBD1 (6 bases). With 4 bases removed from V and 7 bases from J, the gap between germline ends came to 16 bases. The CDR3 consists of 14 residues. Germline assignment: CDR1 MNHEY and CDR2 SVGEGT. This CDR3 reads CASSLPRRTDEAFF. DNA of the CDR3: TGTGCCAGCAGTTTACCCCGACGGACAGATGAAGCTTTCTTT.

This chain joins TRBV27 and TRBJ2-3; 8 bases match TRBD2. CDR3 length: 17 amino acids. Germline V gene sequence: CDR1 MNHEY, CDR2 SMNVEV (reference sequence). J was trimmed by 4 bases and V by 2 bases; bases with no gene match: 11. CDR3 DNA sequence: TGTGCCAGCAGTTTACCCCAGAAGCGGGAGAAAGCAGATACGCAGTATTTT. Its protein product is CASSLPQKREKADTQYF.

The chain has TRBV6-5 and TRBJ2-1; D gene uncertain. This CDR3 has 10 residues. The germline V gene encodes CDR1 MNHEY and CDR2 SVGAGI. Trimming took 6 bases from V and 6 from J, leaving 3 bases between them. CDR3 residues: CASSLNEQFF. CDR3 DNA: TGTGCCAGCAGCCTCAATGAGCAGTTCTTC.

The CDR3 here is CASSRGIDTQYF. The CDR3 DNA follows: TGTGCCAGCAGCCGAGGGATAGATACGCAGTATTTT. The chain recombines TRBV7-9 with TRBJ2-3; the D gene is possibly TRBD2 (5 bases). The CDR3 extends over 12 amino acids. Germline V gene lookup returns CDR1 SEHNR and CDR2 FQNEAQ (reference sequence). Trimming cost V 5 bases and J 5 bases, with 8 bases left between them.

This clone showed up just a few times. CDR3 bases: TGTGCCAGCTCACCCAGGACAGGGAAGGACTACGAGCAGTACTTC. Amino acid sequence: CASSPRTGKDYEQYF. V usage is TRBV18 and J usage is TRBJ2-7; 8 nucleotides align to TRBD1. This CDR3 has 15 amino acids. The trim removed 3 bases at V and 3 bases at J, leaving 7 bases unmatched. Per germline, CDR1 KGHSH and CDR2 LQKENI.

This rearrangement joins TRBV30 to TRBJ1-6, with 10 bases matching TRBD1. Germline V CDR1 and CDR2: GTSNPN, SVGIG (reference sequence). CDR3 length: 14 residues. V was clipped by 2 bases and J by 10 bases; unmatched bases: 5. The CDR3 DNA is TGTGCCTGGAGTCTGGGACAGGGGATCTCACCCCTCCACTTT. Translating gives CAWSLGQGISPLHF.

The chain is built from TRBV30 and TRBJ1-2, with 7 bases fitting TRBD1. The CDR3 sequence is 13 residues long. In germline, CDR1 is GTSNPN, CDR2 SVGIG (reference sequence). V was pared by 4 bases and J by 4 bases, with 6 bases of the junction left unmatched. The CDR3 spells CAWNRDRPYGYTF. In DNA form, the CDR3 reads TGTGCCTGGAACCGGGACAGACCCTATGGCTACACCTTC. The full variable domain, rest sourced from reference TRBV30 and TRBJ1-2, is SQTIHQWPATLVQPVGSPLSLECTVEGTSNPNLYWYRQAAGRGLQLLFYSVGIGQISSEVPQNLSASRPQDRQFILSSKKLLLSDSGFYLCAWNRDRPYGYTFGSGTRLTVV.

This chain joins TRBV18 and TRBJ1-5; D may be TRBD1 (6 bases). Looked up from germline, CDR1 is KGHSH and CDR2 is LQKENI. The CDR3 spans 15 residues. The V and J ends lost 3 bases and 1 base respectively, with 10 bases between them. The CDR3 loop reads CASSPIQGSNQPQHF. Written as DNA, the CDR3 is TGTGCCAGCTCACCGATCCAGGGGAGCAATCAGCCCCAGCATTTT.

The chain couples TRBV6-5 to TRBJ1-6; TRBD1 matches 10 bases. The J segment lost 8 bases and the V segment lost 5 bases, leaving 6 bases of the junction unmatched. CDR3 size: 15 residues. The V gene's germline CDR1 is MNHEY and CDR2 SVGAGI. CDR3 amino acids: CASSSRDRGDSPLHF. CDR3 bases: TGTGCCAGCAGTAGTCGGGACAGGGGAGATTCACCCCTCCACTTT.

This chain joins TRBV7-9 and TRBJ1-4; TRBD1 matches at 7 bases. The CDR3 length is 15 residues. The trim removed 5 bases at V and 7 bases at J, leaving 10 bases unmatched. Germline lookup yields CDR1 SEHNR and CDR2 FQNEAQ (reference sequence). The CDR3 region has the DNA TGTGCCAGCAGCGTAACCGGGACAGTTGGTGAAAAACTGTTTTTT. This gives the protein CASSVTGTVGEKLFF.

V is TRBV7-2 and J is TRBJ2-1, with D maybe TRBD1 (6 bases). Looked up from germline, CDR1 is SGHTA and CDR2 is FQGNSA. The CDR3 sequence is 14 residues long. V was cut by 3 bases and J by 6 bases, with 12 bases left in between. The CDR3 protein is CASSFGDRSNEQFF. The CDR3 DNA follows: TGTGCCAGCAGCTTCGGTGACAGGTCCAATGAGCAGTTCTTC.